A single sample is the source of the 7 T cell receptor beta chains below, sequenced in a study of shared clonotypes between healthy human individuals (dated by TCRdb to 2018 to 2021). Library method: the immunoSEQ multiplex PCR assay. In its TCRdb copy, this immuneACCESS table keeps in-frame sequences only and misses some clones. Where compared with another copy, unresolved V genes explain less than half of these, and the others have no known cause. Recorded for this sample are 2 million to 2.5 million clones; almost 96% of them occurred a single time. Approximately 0.13% of the sample comes from the top ten. Specimen: naive CD4+ T cells sorted from blood. Explained via the paper, the cell subset or site label denotes: CD45RA+ positively selected. These receptor sequences come from a man between 18 and 29 years old in good health.

This clone was recorded a few times. Other nucleotide sequences in the sample specify the same CDR3. V is TRBV7-9 and J is TRBJ1-2, with D maybe TRBD1 (5 bases). CDR1 is SEHNR, CDR2 FQNEAQ, per germline (reference sequence). This CDR3 has 14 amino acids. The V end lost 1 base, the J end lost 1 base, and 7 bases lay between the germline ends. In nucleotides, the CDR3 is TGTGCCAGCAGCTTAGGGCAGGGTAACTATGGCTACACCTTC. Protein sequence: CASSLGQGNYGYTF. Based on the CDR3 plus reference TRBV7-9 and TRBJ1-2, the full variable domain is DTGVSQNPRHKITKRGQNVTFRCDPISEHNRLYWYRQTLGQGPEFLTYFQNEAQLEKSRLLSDRFSAERPKGSFSTLEIQRTEQGDSAMYLCASSLGQGNYGYTFGSGTRLTVV.

The J gene is TRBJ1-1, the V gene TRBV12-5; TRBD1 is a possible D gene (6 bases). The germline V gene encodes CDR1 LGHNT and CDR2 FRNRAP. This CDR3 is 14 amino acids long. Deletions cut 6 bases from V and 4 bases from J, with 15 bases between. The DNA for the CDR3 is TGTGCTAGTGGCCCGACAGGAGGGAGCACTGAAGCTTTCTTT. Its protein is CASGPTGGSTEAFF. Using reference TRBV12-5 and TRBJ1-1 for the parts outside the CDR3, the full variable domain is DARVTQTPRHKVTEMGQEVTMRCQPILGHNTVFWYRQTMMQGLELLAYFRNRAPLDDSGMPKDRFSAEMPDATLATLKIQPSEPRDSAVYFCASGPTGGSTEAFFGQGTRLTVV.

V usage is TRBV10-1 and J usage is TRBJ2-7; 7 nucleotides agree with TRBD1. The CDR3 runs 14 residues. J lost 2 bases, V lost 10 bases, and 11 bases had no gene match. The germline V gene encodes CDR1 WNHNN and CDR2 SYGVQD (reference sequence). The DNA of the CDR3 is TGCGCCACCCGGTTACAGGGGAAGGCCTACGAGCAGTACTTC. Encoded protein: CATRLQGKAYEQYF.

The V and J genes are TRBV25-1 and TRBJ2-5; tentative D call: TRBD2 (6 bases). There are 15 residues in the CDR3. Germline V gives CDR1 MGHDK, CDR2 SYGVNS. V was pared by 4 bases and J by 5 bases, with 17 bases between. CDR3: CASSASGSNYETQYF. The CDR3 nucleotides read TGTGCCAGCAGTGCCTCCGGGAGTAACTATGAGACCCAGTACTTC.

A note on this clone: Other DNA sequences in this sample translate to the same CDR3. The V and J genes are TRBV29-1 and TRBJ2-7; a possible D gene is TRBD1 (5 bases). Germline V gene lookup returns CDR1 SQVTM and CDR2 ANQGSEA. V dropped 4 bases and J dropped 5 bases, with 12 bases sitting between them. The CDR3 spans 12 residues. The CDR3 DNA follows: TGCAGCGTTGCAGGGCAAGGACACGAGCAGTACTTC. This translates into CSVAGQGHEQYF.

V is TRBV5-1 and J is TRBJ1-4, with D tentatively TRBD1 (5 bases). V lost 0 bases, J lost 2 bases, and 8 bases lay in between. Germline V gene lookup returns CDR1 SGHRS and CDR2 YFSETQ. CDR3 length: 15 amino acids. CDR3: CASSLEGVTNEKLFF. In DNA form, the CDR3 reads TGCGCCAGCAGCTTGGAAGGGGTGACTAATGAAAAACTGTTTTTT.

The rearrangement joins TRBV7-3 to TRBJ1-1; TRBD1 matches 9 bases. This CDR3 region has 15 residues. Germline CDR1 reads SGHTA; CDR2 reads FQGTGA. The J segment lost 1 base and the V segment lost 5 bases, leaving 5 bases of the junction unmatched. The CDR3 reads CASSATGGANTEAFF. The CDR3 coding sequence is TGTGCCAGCAGCGCGACAGGGGGAGCGAACACTGAAGCTTTCTTT. The whole variable domain, remainder taken from reference TRBV7-3 and TRBJ1-1, is GAGVSQTPSNKVTEKGKYVELRCDPISGHTALYWYRQSLGQGPEFLIYFQGTGAADDSGLPNDRFFAVRPEGSVSTLKIQRTERGDSAVYLCASSATGGANTEAFFGQGTRLTVV.